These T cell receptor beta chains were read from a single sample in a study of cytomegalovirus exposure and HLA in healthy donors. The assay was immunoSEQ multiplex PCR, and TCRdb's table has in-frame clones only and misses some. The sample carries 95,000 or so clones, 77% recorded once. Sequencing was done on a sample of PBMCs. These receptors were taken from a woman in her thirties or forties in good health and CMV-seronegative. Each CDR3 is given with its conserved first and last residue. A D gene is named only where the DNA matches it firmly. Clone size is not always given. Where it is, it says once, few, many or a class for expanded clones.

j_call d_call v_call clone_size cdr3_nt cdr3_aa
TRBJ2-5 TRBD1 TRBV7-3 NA TGTGCCAGCAGCTTAATAACAGGGGGGAAAGAGACCCAGTACTTC CASSLITGGKETQYF
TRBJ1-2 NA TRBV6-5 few TGTGCCAGCATTGGAGGGGCGGGTGGCTACACCTTC CASIGGAGGYTF
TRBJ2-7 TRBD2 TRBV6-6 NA TGTGCCAGCAGTTACTCCCGGGGAGGGTACGAGCAGTACTTC CASSYSRGGYEQYF
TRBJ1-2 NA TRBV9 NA TGTGCCAGCAGAGGACCCCCGACAGAGACTAACTATGGCTACACCTTC CASRGPPTETNYGYTF
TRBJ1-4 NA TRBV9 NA TGTGCCAGCAGCGTAGTCGGGGAACGAAATGAAAAACTGTTTTTT CASSVVGERNEKLFF
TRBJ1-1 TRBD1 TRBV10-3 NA TGTGCCACCAAGGGGACAGGGGTGAACACTGAAGCTTTCTTT CATKGTGVNTEAFF
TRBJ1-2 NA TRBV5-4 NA TGTGCCAGCAGCTCGGGACACCTAAGAGGCTACACCTTC CASSSGHLRGYTF
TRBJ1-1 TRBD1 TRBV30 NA TGTGCCTTTACAAGCCTCGTGGCAGGGGGCGGAACTGAAGCTTTCTTT CAFTSLVAGGGTEAFF
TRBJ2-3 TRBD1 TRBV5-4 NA TGTGCCAGCAGTTCGGACAGGGGAAACACAGATACGCAGTATTTT CASSSDRGNTDTQYF
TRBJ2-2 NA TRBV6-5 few TGTGCCAGCAGTTACTCTAACGGGGCCGGGGAGCTGTTTTTT CASSYSNGAGELFF
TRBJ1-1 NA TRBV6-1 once TGTGCCAGCAGGGACACCTGGAACACTGAAGCTTTCTTT CASRDTWNTEAFF
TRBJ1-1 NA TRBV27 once TGTGCCAGCAGTCCCGGAAGGCAGGTGAACACTGAAGCTTTCTTT CASSPGRQVNTEAFF
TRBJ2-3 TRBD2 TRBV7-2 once TGTGCCAGCAGCAGACTAGCGGGGGGGAGCACAGATACGCAGTATTTT CASSRLAGGSTDTQYF
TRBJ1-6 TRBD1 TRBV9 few TGTGCCAGCAGCGCCTCCCAGGGGGGTAATTCACCCCTCCACTTT CASSASQGGNSPLHF
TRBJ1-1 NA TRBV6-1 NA TGTGCCAGCAGTATTCGCGACAGTTTGAACACTGAAGCTTTCTTT CASSIRDSLNTEAFF
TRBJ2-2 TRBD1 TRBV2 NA TGTGCCAGCAGGGGGGACAGGGGCCGCACCGGGGAGCTGTTTTTT CASRGDRGRTGELFF
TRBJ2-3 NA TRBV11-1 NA TGTGCCAGCAGCTTAGCTGTACAGGGTTATACGCAGTATTTT CASSLAVQGYTQYF
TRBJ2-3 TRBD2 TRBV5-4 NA TGTGCCAGCAGCTCTAGCGGGGGGGCCTCAGATACGCAGTATTTT CASSSSGGASDTQYF
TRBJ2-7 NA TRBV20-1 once TGCAGTGCTAGAGAGTACTACGAGCAGTACTTC CSAREYYEQYF
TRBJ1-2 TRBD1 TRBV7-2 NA TGTGCCAGCAGTTCGGACAGGGTCTATGGCTACACCTTC CASSSDRVYGYTF
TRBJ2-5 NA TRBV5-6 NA TGTGCCAGCAGCTTCCCCGAGGGTGAGCAGTACTTC CASSFPEGEQYF
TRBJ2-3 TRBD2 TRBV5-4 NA TGTGCCAGCAGCCCCCCCGCTAGCGGGGGATCAGATACGCAGTATTTT CASSPPASGGSDTQYF
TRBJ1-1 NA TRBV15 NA TGTGCCACCAGCAGAGACCTAAGAGTGAACACTGAAGCTTTCTTT CATSRDLRVNTEAFF
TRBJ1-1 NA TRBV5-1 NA TGCGCCAGCAGCTTGACTGCAGGGATCACTGAAGCTTTCTTT CASSLTAGITEAFF
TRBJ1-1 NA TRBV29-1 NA TGCAGCGTTGAAGGTCCAGGGATGAACACTGAAGCTTTCTTT CSVEGPGMNTEAFF
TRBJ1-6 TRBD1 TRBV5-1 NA TGCGCCAGCAGCCGACAGGGGCCGAGCTCCTATAATTCACCCCTCCACTTT CASSRQGPSSYNSPLHF
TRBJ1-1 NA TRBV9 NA TGTGCCAGCACCCAGGGCATGAACACTGAAGCTTTCTTT CASTQGMNTEAFF
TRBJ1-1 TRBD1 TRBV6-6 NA TGTGCCAGCAGAAGGACAGGGGACACTGAAGCTTTCTTT CASRRTGDTEAFF
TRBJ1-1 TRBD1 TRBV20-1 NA TGCAGTGCCAACAGGGGCGCTGAAGCTTTCTTT CSANRGAEAFF
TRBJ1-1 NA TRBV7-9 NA TGTACCAGCAGCACAGAAAACACTGAAGCTTTCTTT CTSSTENTEAFF
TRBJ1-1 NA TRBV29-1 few TGCAGCGCTTCGACTGGGTCTCAGGGCACTGAAGCTTTCTTT CSASTGSQGTEAFF
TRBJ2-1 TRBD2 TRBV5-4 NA TGTGCCAGCACAAATTCCGGGACTACGATCTACAATGAGCAGTTCTTC CASTNSGTTIYNEQFF
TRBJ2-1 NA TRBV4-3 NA TGCGCCAGCAGCCAAGACCTTAACAATGAGCAGTTCTTC CASSQDLNNEQFF
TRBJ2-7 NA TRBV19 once TGTGCCAGTAGTGCCCACGGAGGGGCTAGCAAGTTC CASSAHGGASKF
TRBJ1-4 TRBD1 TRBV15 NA TGTGCCACCAGCAGAGGTGGACAGGGGACTAATGAAAAACTGTTTTTT CATSRGGQGTNEKLFF
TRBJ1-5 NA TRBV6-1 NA TGTGCCAGCAGTCGGACACCAGAAAGCAATCAGCCCCAGCATTTT CASSRTPESNQPQHF
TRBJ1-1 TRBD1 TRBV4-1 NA TGCGCCAGCAGCCAAGAAGAGACAGGGTCGTACACTGAAGCTTTCTTT CASSQEETGSYTEAFF
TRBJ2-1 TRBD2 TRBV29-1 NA TGCAGCTTGAGGAGGACTAGCGGGGGAGCGAATGAGCAGTTCTTC CSLRRTSGGANEQFF
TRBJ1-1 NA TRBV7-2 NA TGTGCCACCAATCGGGGGGGAAGCGCAAACACTGAAGCTTTCTTT CATNRGGSANTEAFF
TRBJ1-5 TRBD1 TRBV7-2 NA TGTGCCAGCAGCTATCGACAGGGGGCGGAACAGCCCCAGCATTTT CASSYRQGAEQPQHF
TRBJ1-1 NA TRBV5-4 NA TGTGCCAGCAGCTTGACCGTAAGGGGGGGAACTGAAGCTTTCTTT CASSLTVRGGTEAFF